Shown below are 22 T cell receptor beta chains from a single sample sequenced in a study of radiotherapy plus CTLA-4 blockade in lung cancer. Sequenced by immunoSEQ multiplex PCR; TCRdb stores in-frame clones only, minus some. The table shows tens of thousands of clones, with 83% occurring only once. The sample was peripheral blood, taken from a patient treated with radiotherapy plus ipilimumab. These receptors all come from a human donor with non-small cell lung cancer who had stable disease on radiotherapy plus ipilimumab.

This chain links TRBV25-1 with TRBJ2-1; the D gene is possibly TRBD2 (5 bases). The germline V gene has CDR1 MGHDK and CDR2 SYGVNS. The CDR3 contains 13 residues. Trimming cost V 6 bases and J 10 bases, with 16 bases left between them. The CDR3 bases are TGTGCCAGCAGGCCCACACGGGGAAACGAGCAGTTCTTC. This encodes CASRPTRGNEQFF.

This clone appeared a single time. The V gene is TRBV6-5, the J gene TRBJ2-2; D is ambiguous. Between the trimmed V and J ends, which lost 6 bases and 1 base, there was a span of 9 bases. The V gene's germline CDR1 is MNHEY and CDR2 SVGAGI. The CDR3 consists of 14 residues. The CDR3 DNA reads as TGTGCCAGCAGGAGGAAAGGGAACACCGGGGAGCTGTTTTTT. Protein: CASRRKGNTGELFF.

V usage is TRBV19 and J usage is TRBJ2-3; D might be TRBD2 (5 bases). With 3 bases removed from V and 1 base from J, the gap between germline ends came to 8 bases. The CDR3 length is 14 residues. Germline-derived CDR1 and CDR2 are LNHDA and SQIVND (reference sequence). CDR3 protein: CASSIARGTDTQYF. In DNA, the CDR3 is TGTGCCAGTAGTATTGCGAGGGGCACAGATACGCAGTATTTT. Drawing the rest from reference TRBV19 and TRBJ2-3, the complete variable domain is DGGITQSPKYLFRKEGQNVTLSCEQNLNHDAMYWYRQDPGQGLRLIYYSQIVNDFQKGDIAEGYSVSREKKESFPLTVTSAQKNPTAFYLCASSIARGTDTQYFGPGTRLTVL.

The chain links TRBV7-9 to TRBJ2-7; tentative D call: TRBD2 (5 bases). Germline V gene lookup returns CDR1 SEHNR and CDR2 FQNEAQ (reference sequence). The length of the CDR3 is 13 residues. Between the trimmed V and J ends, which lost 2 bases and 7 bases, there was a span of 12 bases. CDR3: CASSLLPGEEQYF. In DNA, the CDR3 is TGTGCCAGCAGCTTATTGCCCGGGGAAGAGCAGTACTTC. The full variable domain, with the rest looked up from reference TRBV7-9 and TRBJ2-7, is DTGVSQNPRHKITKRGQNVTFRCDPISEHNRLYWYRQTLGQGPEFLTYFQNEAQLEKSRLLSDRFSAERPKGSFSTLEIQRTEQGDSAMYLCASSLLPGEEQYFGPGTRLTVT.

The chain has TRBV19 and TRBJ1-4; D is uncertain. Germline V gives CDR1 LNHDA, CDR2 SQIVND (reference sequence). This CDR3 is built from 14 residues. Trimming left V 6 bases short and J 0 bases short, with 8 bases between. CDR3 bases: TGTGCCAGTAGATCCGGGACAACTAATGAAAAACTGTTTTTT. It translates to CASRSGTTNEKLFF.

This clone was detected once. This rearrangement joins TRBV25-1 to TRBJ1-6; possibly TRBD1 for D (6 bases). CDR3 length equals 13 residues. In germline, CDR1 is MGHDK, CDR2 SYGVNS. The ends were cut back, 8 bases at V and 5 bases at J, with 10 bases in the middle. CDR3 protein: CASQDSHNSPLHF. The CDR3 DNA follows: TGTGCCAGCCAGGACAGCCATAATTCACCCCTCCACTTT.

The chain uses TRBV5-4 and TRBJ1-1; the D gene is possibly TRBD1 (6 bases). Germline V gene lookup returns CDR1 SGHNT and CDR2 YYREEE (reference sequence). Trimming left V 3 bases short and J 5 bases short, with 14 bases between. CDR3 size: 14 residues. CDR3 amino acids: CASSSAGAGTEAFF. In DNA form, the CDR3 reads TGTGCCAGCAGCTCCGCAGGGGCCGGGACTGAAGCTTTCTTT.

The V and J genes are TRBV2 and TRBJ2-7; TRBD1 matches at 10 bases. Germline-derived CDR1 and CDR2 are SNHLY and FYNNEI. The CDR3 has 17 residues. The V segment lost 5 bases and the J segment 3 bases; nucleotides outside the gene matches: 13. The CDR3 loop reads CASSRGLTGTGDYEQYF. The CDR3 DNA follows: TGTGCCAGCAGTCGGGGTTTAACCGGGACAGGGGACTACGAGCAGTACTTC.

CDR3 loop: CSTGTGEYGYTF. CDR3 coding DNA: TGCAGCACCGGGACAGGGGAGTATGGCTACACCTTC. The chain employs TRBV29-1 and TRBJ1-2; 10 nucleotides agree with TRBD1. The germline CDR1 and CDR2 sequences are SQVTM and ANQGSEA. This CDR3 is 12 amino acids long. V lost 8 bases to trimming and J lost 5 bases; unmatched junction nucleotides: 5.

J is TRBJ2-2 and V is TRBV18; 7 bases fit TRBD1. J gave up 0 bases and V 3 bases, and 4 bases lay outside the gene matches. CDR3 length: 16 amino acids. The germline V gene has CDR1 KGHSH and CDR2 LQKENI. For the CDR3, the DNA is TGTGCCAGCTCACCGGTGGGACAGCCGAACACCGGGGAGCTGTTTTTT. Translated, it gives CASSPVGQPNTGELFF.

J is TRBJ1-3 and V is TRBV5-4; possibly TRBD1 for D (6 bases). The CDR3 loop spans 17 amino acids. Per the germline V gene, CDR1 is SGHNT and CDR2 is YYREEE (reference sequence). V dropped 1 base and J dropped 4 bases, with 18 bases sitting between them. The CDR3 nucleotides are TGTGCCAGCAGCTTGAGGGCGGCAGGGGTATCCGGAAACACCATATATTTT. It encodes CASSLRAAGVSGNTIYF.

This clone showed up just a few times. The V call is TRBV4-1, the J call TRBJ1-2, with D possibly being TRBD1 (6 bases). V was pared by 8 bases and J by 2 bases, with 18 bases between. The CDR3 covers 15 residues. CDR1 and CDR2 (germline): MGHRA, YSYEKL. The CDR3 nucleotides read TGCGCCAGCGCGGGGGGGCTAGGGGGAAACTATGGCTACACCTTC. Its translation: CASAGGLGGNYGYTF.

The V call is TRBV5-1, the J call TRBJ2-3, with D perhaps matching TRBD1 (5 bases). The CDR3 is 15 residues long. V lost 3 bases and J 0 bases, leaving 11 bases between the germline ends. Germline-derived CDR1 and CDR2 are SGHRS and YFSETQ. The CDR3 region is CASSSQGLSTDTQYF. CDR3 nucleotides: TGCGCCAGCAGCTCTCAGGGATTAAGCACAGATACGCAGTATTTT.

V gene TRBV5-4 combines with J gene TRBJ2-1; 7 bases line up with TRBD2. Germline CDR1 is SGHNT and CDR2 is YYREEE (reference sequence). Losses at the gene ends were 2 bases for V and 2 bases for J; bases not matched to a gene: 4. This CDR3 is built from 15 residues. The CDR3 nucleotides read TGTGCCAGCAGCTTTGAGCGGGACCCCTACAATGAGCAGTTCTTC. Translation: CASSFERDPYNEQFF.

The chain carries TRBV12-5 and TRBJ1-1, with 11 positions matching TRBD1. Germline values: CDR1 LGHNT, CDR2 FRNRAP. CDR3 size: 16 residues. The V segment lost 5 bases and the J segment 1 base; nucleotides outside the gene matches: 6. The CDR3 nucleotides read TGTGCTAGTGGTGTTGGGACAGGGGGACAGAACACTGAAGCTTTCTTT. The encoded protein is CASGVGTGGQNTEAFF.

This clone occurred once. The rearrangement links TRBV5-4 to TRBJ1-2, with unresolved D. From germline, CDR1 is SGHNT and CDR2 YYREEE (reference sequence). V was shortened by 0 bases and J by 4 bases, with 16 bases between the two germline ends. This CDR3 has 16 amino acids. This CDR3 is CASSLAGRARVYGYTF. CDR3 sequence (DNA): TGTGCCAGCAGCTTGGCCGGGAGGGCCAGAGTCTATGGCTACACCTTC.

By sample fraction, this clone is medium-sized. The chain employs TRBV19 and TRBJ1-1; D remains unclear. Trimming left V 5 bases short and J 5 bases short, with 12 bases between. The CDR3 has 13 amino acids. Germline assignment: CDR1 LNHDA and CDR2 SQIVND (reference sequence). The CDR3 DNA reads TGTGCCAGTAGTTATGACGGCTGGACTGAAGCTTTCTTT. It codes for CASSYDGWTEAFF.

V gene TRBV19 combines with J gene TRBJ1-5; maybe TRBD1 (5 bases). Between the trimmed V and J ends, which lost 0 bases and 7 bases, there was a span of 22 bases. The CDR3 consists of 18 residues. CDR1 and CDR2 (germline): LNHDA, SQIVND (reference sequence). CDR3 region: CASSIDLIGGAVRQPQHF. CDR3 nucleotide sequence: TGTGCCAGTAGTATAGATCTAATCGGAGGGGCTGTCCGCCAGCCCCAGCATTTT.

The chain carries TRBV7-2 and TRBJ2-3, with D perhaps being TRBD1 or TRBD2 (5 bases each). Germline V gene sequence: CDR1 SGHTA, CDR2 FQGNSA. This CDR3 is 16 amino acids long. The V end was cut by 5 bases, the J end by 9 bases, with 24 bases between. CDR3 sequence: CASSGQARTLRGTQYF. DNA for the CDR3: TGTGCCAGCAGCGGCCAGGCACGGACCCTACGGGGCACGCAGTATTTT.

This chain joins TRBV9 and TRBJ1-6, with unresolved D. This CDR3 comprises 18 residues. Germline V gives CDR1 SGDLS, CDR2 YYNGEE. V lost 0 bases, J lost 4 bases, and 17 bases lay in between. The CDR3 sequence: CASSVGGGQGAYNSPLHF. The CDR3 DNA sequence: TGTGCCAGCAGCGTAGGGGGTGGTCAAGGAGCGTATAATTCACCCCTCCACTTT. Using reference TRBV9 and TRBJ1-6 for the parts outside the CDR3, the full variable domain is DSGVTQTPKHLITATGQRVTLRCSPRSGDLSVYWYQQSLDQGLQFLIQYYNGEERAKGNILERFSAQQFPDLHSELNLSSLELGDSALYFCASSVGGGQGAYNSPLHFGNGTRLTVT.

The genes are TRBV25-1 and TRBJ1-1; D might be TRBD1 (5 bases). V lost 5 bases, J lost 5 bases, and 15 bases lay in between. Germline-derived CDR1 and CDR2 are MGHDK and SYGVNS. This CDR3 is built from 14 residues. As DNA, the CDR3 is TGTGCCAGCAGTCTTGGGGGTTGGGGAACTGAAGCTTTCTTT. It specifies CASSLGGWGTEAFF.

V usage is TRBV7-2 and J usage is TRBJ2-5; 10 bases agree with TRBD1. Germline V gives CDR1 SGHTA, CDR2 FQGNSA. The CDR3 spans 13 residues. V lost 5 bases to trimming and J lost 4 bases; unmatched junction nucleotides: 1. The CDR3 sequence: CASSRTGGETQYF. CDR3 DNA: TGTGCCAGCAGCCGGACAGGGGGAGAGACCCAGTACTTC.